This TCR beta chain was identified in a study of T-cell memory formation after mild COVID-19. Findings of the study overall: Contracting clones localized mainly to CM and EM when CD4+ and mainly to EMRA when CD8+. Researchers could not confirm that second-wave clones peaking on day 37 targeted SARS-CoV-2. Certain responding clones were present in pre-infection memory, suggesting participation of cross-reactive memory.

As regards this clonotype: As yet, its antigen is unknown.

Germline values: CDR1 DFQATT, CDR2 SNEGSKA (reference sequence). V lost 4 bases and J lost 8, with 15 bases in between. The CDR3 contains 12 residues. Constant-segment-primed 5'RACE gave TCR alpha and TCR beta cDNA libraries with sample barcodes and UMIs. TCRdb reanalysed the 5' RACE reads using MiXCR and keeps one entry per CDR3 protein. Of about 200,000 distinct CDR3 sequences in the sample, 16% are singletons; the top ten hold just over 2%. The chain couples TRBV20-1 to TRBJ2-7; possibly TRBD2 for D (7 bases). What was sequenced was PBMCs or a T cell subset sorted from them (not recorded which). This TCR was recovered from an adult woman who had mild COVID-19 (a few samples of this study predate the infection). Cell type and time point are not known. As DNA, the CDR3 is TGCAGTGCTACCGGGGGGCCCCAGAAGCAGTACTTC. It translates to CSATGGPQKQYF.